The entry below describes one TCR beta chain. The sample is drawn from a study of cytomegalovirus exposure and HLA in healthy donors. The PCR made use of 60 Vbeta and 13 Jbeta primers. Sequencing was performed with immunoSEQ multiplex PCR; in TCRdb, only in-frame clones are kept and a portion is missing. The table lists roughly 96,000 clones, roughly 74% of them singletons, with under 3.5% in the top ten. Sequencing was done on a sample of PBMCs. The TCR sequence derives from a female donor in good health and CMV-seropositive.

The CDR3 DNA is TGTGCCAGCAGCCCAGGACAGGGGAACTATGGCTACACCTTC. Translating gives CASSPGQGNYGYTF. V gene TRBV7-2 combines with J gene TRBJ1-2; 9 bases are shared with TRBD1. Germline V gene sequence: CDR1 SGHTA, CDR2 FQGNSA. V lost 5 bases to trimming and J lost 2 bases; unmatched junction nucleotides: 3. The CDR3 totals 14 residues.